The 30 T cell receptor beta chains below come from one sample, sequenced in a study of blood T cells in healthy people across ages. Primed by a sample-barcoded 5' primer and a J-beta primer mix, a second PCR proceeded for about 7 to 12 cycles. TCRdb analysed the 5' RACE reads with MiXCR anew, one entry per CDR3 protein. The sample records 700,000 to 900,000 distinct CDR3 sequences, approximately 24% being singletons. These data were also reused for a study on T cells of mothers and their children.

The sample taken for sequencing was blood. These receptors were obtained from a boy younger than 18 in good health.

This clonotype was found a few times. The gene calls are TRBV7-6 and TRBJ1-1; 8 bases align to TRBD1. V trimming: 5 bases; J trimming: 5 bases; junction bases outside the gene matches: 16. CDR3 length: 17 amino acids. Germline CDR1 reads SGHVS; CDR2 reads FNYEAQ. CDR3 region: CASSPQGAVYVATEAFF. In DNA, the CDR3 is TGTGCCAGCAGCCCCCAGGGGGCGGTCTATGTGGCAACTGAAGCTTTCTTT.

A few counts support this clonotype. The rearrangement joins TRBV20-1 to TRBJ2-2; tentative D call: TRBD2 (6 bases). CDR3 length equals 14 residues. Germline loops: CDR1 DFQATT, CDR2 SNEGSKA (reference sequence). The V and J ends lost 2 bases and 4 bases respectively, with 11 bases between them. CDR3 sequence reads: CSARRLATTGELFF. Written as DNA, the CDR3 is TGCAGTGCTAGACGCCTAGCGACCACCGGGGAGCTGTTTTTT.

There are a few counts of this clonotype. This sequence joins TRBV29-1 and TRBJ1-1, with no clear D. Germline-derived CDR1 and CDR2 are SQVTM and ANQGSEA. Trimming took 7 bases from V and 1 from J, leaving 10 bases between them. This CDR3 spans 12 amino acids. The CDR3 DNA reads TGCAGCGCCGAAGGAGGGAACACTGAAGCTTTCTTT. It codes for CSAEGGNTEAFF.

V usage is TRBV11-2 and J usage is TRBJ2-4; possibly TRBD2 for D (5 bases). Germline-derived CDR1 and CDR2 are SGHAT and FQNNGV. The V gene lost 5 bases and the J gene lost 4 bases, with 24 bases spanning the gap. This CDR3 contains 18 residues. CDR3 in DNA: TGTGCCAGCAGCCACATGAGGACCTCCCCCGGCGGGAAAAACATTCAGTACTTC. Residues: CASSHMRTSPGGKNIQYF. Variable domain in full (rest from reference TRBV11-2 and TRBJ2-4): EAGVAQSPRYKIIEKRQSVAFWCNPISGHATLYWYQQILGQGPKLLIQFQNNGVVDDSQLPKDRFSAERLKGVDSTLKIQPAKLEDSAVYLCASSHMRTSPGGKNIQYFGAGTRLSVL.

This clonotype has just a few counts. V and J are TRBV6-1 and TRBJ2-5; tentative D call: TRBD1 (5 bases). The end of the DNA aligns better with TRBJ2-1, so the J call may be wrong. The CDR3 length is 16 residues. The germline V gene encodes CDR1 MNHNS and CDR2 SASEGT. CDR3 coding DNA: TGTGCCAGCAGTGAAGGGGGCTTCTTGGGTACCAATGAGCAGTTCTTC. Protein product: CASSEGGFLGTNEQFF.

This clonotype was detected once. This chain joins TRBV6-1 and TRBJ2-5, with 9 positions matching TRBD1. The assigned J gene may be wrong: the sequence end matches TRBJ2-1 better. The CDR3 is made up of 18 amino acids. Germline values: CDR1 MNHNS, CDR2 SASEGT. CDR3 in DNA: TGTGCCAGCAGACCGACCGCCAGGACAGGGGAGGGTAGCGGTGAGCAGTTCTTC. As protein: CASRPTARTGEGSGEQFF.

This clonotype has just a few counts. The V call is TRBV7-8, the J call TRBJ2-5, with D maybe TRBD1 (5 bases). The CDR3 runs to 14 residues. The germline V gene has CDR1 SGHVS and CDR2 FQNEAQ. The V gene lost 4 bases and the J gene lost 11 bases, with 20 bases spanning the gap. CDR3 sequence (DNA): TGTGCCAGCAGCTCGAGGACACAGGTGGACGGGCAGTACTTC. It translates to CASSSRTQVDGQYF.

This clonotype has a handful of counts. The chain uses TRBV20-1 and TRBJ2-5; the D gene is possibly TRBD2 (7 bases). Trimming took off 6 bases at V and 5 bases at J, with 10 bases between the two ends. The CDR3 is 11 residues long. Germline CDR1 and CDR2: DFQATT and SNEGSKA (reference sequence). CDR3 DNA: TGCAGTGCCGGGGGGCGGGAGACCCAGTACTTC. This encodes CSAGGRETQYF.

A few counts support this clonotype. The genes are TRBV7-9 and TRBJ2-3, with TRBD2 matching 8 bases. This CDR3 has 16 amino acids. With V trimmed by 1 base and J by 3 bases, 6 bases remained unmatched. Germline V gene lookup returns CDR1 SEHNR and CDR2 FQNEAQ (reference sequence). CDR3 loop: CASSLVDSGITDTQYF. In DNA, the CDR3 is TGTGCCAGCAGCTTAGTAGATAGCGGGATTACAGATACGCAGTATTTT.

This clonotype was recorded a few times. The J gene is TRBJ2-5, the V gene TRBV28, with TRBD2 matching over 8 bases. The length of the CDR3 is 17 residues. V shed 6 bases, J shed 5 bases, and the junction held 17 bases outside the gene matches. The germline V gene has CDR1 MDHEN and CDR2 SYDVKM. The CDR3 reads CASRPSLRGGLHETQYF. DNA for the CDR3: TGTGCCAGCAGGCCCTCCTTACGGGGGGGTCTTCATGAGACCCAGTACTTC.

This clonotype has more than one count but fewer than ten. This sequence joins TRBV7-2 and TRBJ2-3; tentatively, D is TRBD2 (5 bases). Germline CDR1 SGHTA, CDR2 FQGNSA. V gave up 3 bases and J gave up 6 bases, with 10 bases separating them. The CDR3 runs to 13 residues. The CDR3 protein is CASSFSPGDTQYF. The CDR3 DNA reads TGTGCCAGCAGCTTTTCACCGGGGGATACGCAGTATTTT.

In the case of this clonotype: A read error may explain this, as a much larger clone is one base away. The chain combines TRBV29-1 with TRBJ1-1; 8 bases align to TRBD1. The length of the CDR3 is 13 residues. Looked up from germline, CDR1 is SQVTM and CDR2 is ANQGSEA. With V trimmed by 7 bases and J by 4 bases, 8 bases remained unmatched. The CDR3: CSAGGIVVTEAFF. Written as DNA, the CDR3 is TGCAGCGCAGGGGGCATCGTAGTCACTGAAGCTTTCTTT. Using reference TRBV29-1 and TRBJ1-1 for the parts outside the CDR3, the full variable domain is SAVISQKPSRDICQRGTSLTIQCQVDSQVTMMFWYRQQPGQSLTLIATANQGSEATYESGFVIDKFPISRPNLTFSTLTVSNMSPEDSSIYLCSAGGIVVTEAFFGQGTRLTVV.

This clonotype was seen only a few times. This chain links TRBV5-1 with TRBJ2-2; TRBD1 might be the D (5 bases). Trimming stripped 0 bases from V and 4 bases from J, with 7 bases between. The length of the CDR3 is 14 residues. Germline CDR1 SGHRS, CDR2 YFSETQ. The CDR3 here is CASSLGQITGELFF. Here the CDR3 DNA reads TGCGCCAGCAGCTTGGGACAGATCACCGGGGAGCTGTTTTTT.

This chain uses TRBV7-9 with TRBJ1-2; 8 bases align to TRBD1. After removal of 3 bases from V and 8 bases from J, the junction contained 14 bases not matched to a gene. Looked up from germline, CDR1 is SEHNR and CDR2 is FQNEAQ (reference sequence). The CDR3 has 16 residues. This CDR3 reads CASSFPSGQGRYGYTF. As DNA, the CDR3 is TGTGCCAGCAGCTTTCCTTCCGGACAGGGACGGTACGGCTACACCTTC.

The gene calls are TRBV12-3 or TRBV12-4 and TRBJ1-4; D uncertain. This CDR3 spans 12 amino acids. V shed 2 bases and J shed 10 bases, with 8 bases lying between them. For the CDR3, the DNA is TGTGCCAGCAGTTTAATCGGTGGAAAACTGTTTTTT. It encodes CASSLIGGKLFF.

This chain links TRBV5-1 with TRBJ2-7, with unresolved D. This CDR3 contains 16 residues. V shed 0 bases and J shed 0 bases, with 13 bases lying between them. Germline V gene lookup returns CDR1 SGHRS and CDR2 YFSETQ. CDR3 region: CASSLAEGGSSYEQYF. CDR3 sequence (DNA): TGCGCCAGCAGCTTGGCGGAAGGCGGAAGCTCCTACGAGCAGTACTTC.

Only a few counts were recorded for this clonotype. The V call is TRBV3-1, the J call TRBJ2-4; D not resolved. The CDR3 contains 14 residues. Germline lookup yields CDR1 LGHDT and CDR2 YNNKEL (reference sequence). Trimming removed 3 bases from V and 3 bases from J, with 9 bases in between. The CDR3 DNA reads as TGTGCCAGCAGCCATTGGGAAGGCAAAAACATTCAGTACTTC. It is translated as CASSHWEGKNIQYF.

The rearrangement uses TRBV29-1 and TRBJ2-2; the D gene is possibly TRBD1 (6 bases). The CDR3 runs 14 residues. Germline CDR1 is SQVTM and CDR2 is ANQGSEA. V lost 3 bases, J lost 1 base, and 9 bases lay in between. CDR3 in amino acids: CSVELGGNTGELFF. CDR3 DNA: TGCAGCGTTGAGTTAGGGGGGAACACCGGGGAGCTGTTTTTT.

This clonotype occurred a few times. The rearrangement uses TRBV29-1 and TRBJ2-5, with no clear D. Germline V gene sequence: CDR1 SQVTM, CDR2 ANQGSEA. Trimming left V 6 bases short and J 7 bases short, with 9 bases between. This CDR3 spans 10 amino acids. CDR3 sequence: CSVVRRTQYF. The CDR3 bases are TGCAGCGTGGTAAGAAGGACCCAGTACTTC.

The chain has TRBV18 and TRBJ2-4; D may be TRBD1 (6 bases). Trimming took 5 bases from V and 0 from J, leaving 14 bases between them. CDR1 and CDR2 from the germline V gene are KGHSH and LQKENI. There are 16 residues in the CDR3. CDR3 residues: CASSSSRGLAKNIQYF. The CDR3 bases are TGTGCCAGCTCATCGAGCAGGGGCCTAGCCAAAAACATTCAGTACTTC.

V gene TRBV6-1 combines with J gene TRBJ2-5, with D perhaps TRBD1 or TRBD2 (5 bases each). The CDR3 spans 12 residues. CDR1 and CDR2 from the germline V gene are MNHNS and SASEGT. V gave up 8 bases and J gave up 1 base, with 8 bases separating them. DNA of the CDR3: TGTGCCAGCGACAGCGGCCAAGAGACCCAGTACTTC. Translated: CASDSGQETQYF.

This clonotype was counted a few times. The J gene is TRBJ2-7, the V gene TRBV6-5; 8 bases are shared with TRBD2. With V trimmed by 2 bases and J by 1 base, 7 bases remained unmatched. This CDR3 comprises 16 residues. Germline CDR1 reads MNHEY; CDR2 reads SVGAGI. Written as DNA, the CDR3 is TGTGCCAGCAGTTACGGGGCCAGCGGGGGTTCCTACGAGCAGTACTTC. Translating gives CASSYGASGGSYEQYF.

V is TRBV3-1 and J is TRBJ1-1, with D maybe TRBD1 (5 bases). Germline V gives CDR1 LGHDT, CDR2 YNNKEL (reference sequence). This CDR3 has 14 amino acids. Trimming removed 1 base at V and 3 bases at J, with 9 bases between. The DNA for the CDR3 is TGTGCCAGCAGCCAAGTGGGGCGTTACACTGAAGCTTTCTTT. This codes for CASSQVGRYTEAFF.

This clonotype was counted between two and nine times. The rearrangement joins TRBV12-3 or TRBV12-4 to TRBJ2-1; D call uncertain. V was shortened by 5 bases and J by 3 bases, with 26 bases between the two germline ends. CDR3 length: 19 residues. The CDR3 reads CASSAPLRPGPEFYNEQFF. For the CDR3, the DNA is TGTGCCAGCAGTGCCCCCCTCCGGCCTGGACCCGAATTCTACAATGAGCAGTTCTTC.

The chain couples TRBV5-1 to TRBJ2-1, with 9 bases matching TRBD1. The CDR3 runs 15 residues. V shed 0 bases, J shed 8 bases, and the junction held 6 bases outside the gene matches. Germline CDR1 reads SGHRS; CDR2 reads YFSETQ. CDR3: CASSLEGQGGHEQFF. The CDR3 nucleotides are TGCGCCAGCAGCTTGGAGGGACAGGGAGGCCATGAGCAGTTCTTC.

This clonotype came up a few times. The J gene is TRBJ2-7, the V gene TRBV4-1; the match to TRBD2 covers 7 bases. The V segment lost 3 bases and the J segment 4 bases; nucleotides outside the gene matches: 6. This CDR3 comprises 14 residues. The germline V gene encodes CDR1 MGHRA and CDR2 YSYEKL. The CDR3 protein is CASSQREGVYEQYF. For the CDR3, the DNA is TGCGCCAGCAGCCAGAGGGAGGGAGTGTACGAGCAGTACTTC.

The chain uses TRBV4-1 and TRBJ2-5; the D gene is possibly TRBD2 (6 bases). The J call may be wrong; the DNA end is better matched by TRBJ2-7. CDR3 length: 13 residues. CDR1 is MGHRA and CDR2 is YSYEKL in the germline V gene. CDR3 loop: CASSQEGGVEQYF. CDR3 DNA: TGCGCCAGCAGCCAAGAAGGAGGGGTCGAGCAGTACTTC.

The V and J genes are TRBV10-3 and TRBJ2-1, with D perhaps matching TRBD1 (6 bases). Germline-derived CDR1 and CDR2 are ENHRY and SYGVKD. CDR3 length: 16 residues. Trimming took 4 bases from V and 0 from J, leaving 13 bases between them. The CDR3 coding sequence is TGTGCCATCAGTGGGGGGCCGGCGAGCTCCTACAATGAGCAGTTCTTC. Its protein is CAISGGPASSYNEQFF.

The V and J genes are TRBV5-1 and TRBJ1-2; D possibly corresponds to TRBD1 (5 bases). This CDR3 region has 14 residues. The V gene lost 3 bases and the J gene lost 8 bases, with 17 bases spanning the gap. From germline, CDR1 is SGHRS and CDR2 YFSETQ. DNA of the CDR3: TGCGCCAGCAGCTCACAGGCTCAAGCTAACGGCTACACCTTC. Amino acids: CASSSQAQANGYTF.

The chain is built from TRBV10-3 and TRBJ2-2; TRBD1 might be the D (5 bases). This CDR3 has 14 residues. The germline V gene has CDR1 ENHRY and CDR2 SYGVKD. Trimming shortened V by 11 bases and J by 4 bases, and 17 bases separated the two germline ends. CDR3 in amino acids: CAALTGSGTGELFF. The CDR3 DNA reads TGTGCCGCGCTTACAGGTTCTGGCACCGGGGAGCTGTTTTTT.